A selection of T cell receptor beta chains follows, all from one sample in a study of OX40 agonist ivuxolimab in advanced cancers. Method: immunoSEQ multiplex PCR; TCRdb's copy keeps in-frame clones and lacks some. The data hold about 34,000 clones, with 92% observed a single time. The sample was CD4+ or CD8+ T cells sorted from blood, taken in a trial of the OX40 agonist ivuxolimab. All receptors derive from an adult with an advanced solid tumor such as melanoma, head and neck, liver or kidney cancer. The conserved cysteine and the conserved F or W are not part of the CDR3 here. A D gene is named only where the DNA matches it firmly. The size of a clone is reported for some rows only, either as once, few or many, or as a class for expanded clones.

>TRBV25-1|NA|NA|TRBJ1-3
ASSEPGLYSGNTIY
>TRBV19|once|NA|TRBJ2-3
ASSLSTPPSTQY
>TRBV7-2|NA|TRBD1|TRBJ1-2
ASSLVGTGATYGYT
>TRBV19|NA|NA|TRBJ1-2
ASSIRISGYGYT
>TRBV5-1|NA|TRBD1|TRBJ2-7
ASSTTGGPYEQY
>TRBV11-2|NA|TRBD1|TRBJ2-7
ASSPTLGQGPEQY
>TRBV4-3|NA|NA|TRBJ2-7
ASSQNWGGSSYEQY
>TRBV18|NA|NA|TRBJ2-2
ASSPPAGVDGELF
>TRBV5-4|NA|TRBD1|TRBJ1-4
ASSSQGENEKLF
>TRBV5-4|once|TRBD1|TRBJ1-1
ASSGTGTVNTEAF
>TRBV29-1|once|NA|TRBJ1-5
RDEGFGFGNQPQH
>TRBV9|NA|TRBD2|TRBJ2-1
ASSVVAGDEQF
>TRBV28|NA|NA|TRBJ1-1
ASSLQVMNTEAF
>TRBV13|NA|NA|TRBJ1-4
ASSRSGWGNEKLF
>TRBV5-1|NA|NA|TRBJ2-6
ASKTALSGANVLT
>TRBV7-2|NA|TRBD2|TRBJ2-7
ASKLSGGAFYEQY
>TRBV27|NA|NA|TRBJ1-3
ASSAGGGNTIY
>TRBV5-1|NA|NA|TRBJ2-3
ASSPIPSETQY
>TRBV10-3|NA|NA|TRBJ2-3
AISAMQGGSTDTQY
>TRBV14|NA|NA|TRBJ1-2
ASSLSRDWGRSGYT
>TRBV29-1|few|NA|TRBJ2-5
SVEDREETQY
>TRBV9|NA|NA|TRBJ1-5
ASSGTSLGPPQH